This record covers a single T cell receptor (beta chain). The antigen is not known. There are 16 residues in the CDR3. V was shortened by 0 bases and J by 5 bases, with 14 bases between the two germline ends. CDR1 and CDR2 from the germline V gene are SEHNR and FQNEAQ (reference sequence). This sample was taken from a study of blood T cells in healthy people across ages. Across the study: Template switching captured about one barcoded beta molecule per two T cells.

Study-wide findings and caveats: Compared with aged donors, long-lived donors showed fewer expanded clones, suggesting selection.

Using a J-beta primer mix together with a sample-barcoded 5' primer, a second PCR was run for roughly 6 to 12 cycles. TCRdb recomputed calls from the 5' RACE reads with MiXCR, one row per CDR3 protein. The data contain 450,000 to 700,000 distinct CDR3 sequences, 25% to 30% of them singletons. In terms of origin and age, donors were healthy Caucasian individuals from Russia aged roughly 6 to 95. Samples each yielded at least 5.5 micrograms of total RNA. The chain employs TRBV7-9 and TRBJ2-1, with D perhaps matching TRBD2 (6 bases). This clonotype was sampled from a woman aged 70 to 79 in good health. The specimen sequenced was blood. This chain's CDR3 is CASSLALAGAHNEQFF. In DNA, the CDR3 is TGTGCCAGCAGCTTAGCACTAGCTGGAGCCCACAATGAGCAGTTCTTC.